Listed here is a single T cell receptor (beta chain). The entry originates in a study of blood T cell repertoires in COVID-19. Study summary: Sites in the United States, Italy and Spain provided acute and convalescent COVID-19 samples. Nucleic acid was either cDNA or gDNA, and it came from T cells, B-cell-depleted T cells, or PBMCs.

As handled by the study authors: Amplification from reference gene primers served as the basis for estimated nucleated cell counts. Produced via immunoSEQ multiplex PCR; TCRdb's table is partial and in-frame only. V, J and clone size are those of that table, while D and trimming were read from the DNA. The data show roughly 120,000 clones, roughly 87% seen once. CDR1 is SGHNT, CDR2 YYREEE, per germline (reference sequence). With V trimmed by 3 bases and J by 1 base, 4 bases remained unmatched. The CDR3 loop spans 16 amino acids. The chain combines TRBV5-4 with TRBJ2-5; 12 nucleotides agree with TRBD2. This sequence was found in a human donor in a cohort sampled during active COVID-19. The specimen sequenced was peripheral blood. CDR3 coding DNA: TGTGCCAGCAGCTCCGGACTAGCGGGGAGCCAAGAGACCCAGTACTTC. It encodes CASSSGLAGSQETQYF.